Presented here are 7 T cell receptor beta chains from one specimen sequenced in a study of shared clonotypes between healthy human individuals. The table came from immunoSEQ multiplex PCR; TCRdb's copy has only in-frame clones and leaves some out. The sample lists some 2.1 million clones; 85% to 95% were seen once. Material for sequencing was naive CD4+ T cells sorted from blood. Subset denoted: CD45RA+ positively selected. These receptors originate from a man aged 18-30 years in good health.

This clone has a handful of counts. At one end, the junction sequence differs from germline, possibly due to a read error. This sample includes further DNA sequences coding for the same CDR3. The chain recombines TRBV19 with TRBJ2-7; 8 nucleotides agree with TRBD2. The CDR3 is 15 amino acids. The germline CDR1 and CDR2 sequences are LNHDA and SQIVND (reference sequence). The CDR3 coding sequence is TGTGCCAGTAGTATCGCCGGGACTAGACAGTACGAACAGTACTTC. Amino acid sequence: CASSIAGTRQYEQYF.

J is TRBJ1-2 and V is TRBV2, with D possibly TRBD1 on 6 matching bases. From germline, CDR1 is SNHLY and CDR2 FYNNEI. The CDR3 sequence is 15 residues long. V dropped 0 bases and J dropped 1 base, with 9 bases sitting between them. CDR3 sequence: CASSEAGGRNYGYTF. CDR3 coding DNA: TGTGCCAGCAGTGAAGCTGGGGGCCGTAACTATGGCTACACCTTC. The full variable domain, with the rest looked up from reference TRBV2 and TRBJ1-2, is EPEVTQTPSHQVTQMGQEVILRCVPISNHLYFYWYRQILGQKVEFLVSFYNNEISEKSEIFDDQFSVERPDGSNFTLKIRSTKLEDSAMYFCASSEAGGRNYGYTFGSGTRLTVV.

The rearrangement links TRBV18 to TRBJ1-1, with D perhaps matching TRBD1 (6 bases). Germline assignment: CDR1 KGHSH and CDR2 LQKENI. V shed 5 bases and J shed 7 bases, with 17 bases lying between them. CDR3 length: 14 residues. The CDR3 DNA reads as TGTGCCAGCTCAACAGGGATCGGAGATGTTGAAGCTTTCTTT. Its translation: CASSTGIGDVEAFF.

In regard to this clone: This same CDR3 is encoded by further DNA sequences in the sample. The chain joins TRBV29-1 to TRBJ2-7; D possibly corresponds to TRBD1 (6 bases). V was pared by 1 base and J by 3 bases, with 10 bases between. Germline lookup yields CDR1 SQVTM and CDR2 ANQGSEA. CDR3 length: 13 residues. CDR3 amino acids: CSVEGQGGYEQYF. The CDR3 coding sequence is TGCAGCGTTGAAGGGCAAGGGGGCTACGAGCAGTACTTC.

About this clone: Additional DNA sequences in this sample encode the identical CDR3. V gene TRBV6-5 combines with J gene TRBJ2-2; TRBD2 agrees at 7 bases. The CDR3 contains 15 residues. The germline gives CDR1 MNHEY, CDR2 SVGAGI. V was clipped by 4 bases and J by 2 bases; unmatched bases: 4. The CDR3 DNA reads as TGTGCCAGCAGTTCCGGGACTACCAACACCGGGGAGCTGTTTTTT. Translated: CASSSGTTNTGELFF.

A remark on this clone: Other DNA sequences in the same sample also yield this CDR3. The V call is TRBV10-1, the J call TRBJ2-1; D is unresolved. Germline loops: CDR1 WNHNN, CDR2 SYGVQD (reference sequence). Trimming took off 1 base at V and 0 bases at J, with 7 bases between the two ends. CDR3 size: 15 residues. In nucleotides, the CDR3 is TGCGCCAGCAGTGAGTTCGGAAGCTCCTACAATGAGCAGTTCTTC. This gives the protein CASSEFGSSYNEQFF.

V is TRBV25-1 and J is TRBJ2-7, with 14 bases identical to TRBD2. The germline V gene encodes CDR1 MGHDK and CDR2 SYGVNS. With V trimmed by 3 bases and J by 3 bases, 4 bases remained unmatched. This CDR3 has 16 residues. CDR3 amino acids: CASSDPGTSGGYEQYF. CDR3 bases: TGTGCCAGCAGTGACCCGGGGACTAGCGGGGGCTACGAGCAGTACTTC.